These 27 T cell receptor beta chains originate from one sample sequenced in a study of T cell repertoires in cytomegalovirus infection. TCRdb processed the reads anew with MiXCR; each CDR3 protein has one entry. The top ten hold around 50% of the sample, which has about 140,000 distinct CDR3 sequences, roughly a third seen once. The antigens for these receptors are not known. The input for sequencing was CD8+ T cells from cultured PBMCs, taken from culture after CMV antigen stimulation. The receptor set was obtained from a human donor in good health (CMV status not recorded). Some clones in this sample may be carry-over from other donors' samples.

The J gene is TRBJ2-7, the V gene TRBV12-3 or TRBV12-4; perhaps TRBD2 as D (5 bases). This CDR3 contains 14 residues. The ends were cut back, 1 base at V and 5 bases at J, with 12 bases in the middle. The CDR3 spells CASSLVGSVDEQYF. CDR3 bases: TGTGCCAGCAGTTTAGTGGGTAGCGTGGACGAGCAGTACTTC.

The gene calls are TRBV6-9 and TRBJ2-1; 10 bases fit TRBD2. The CDR3 length is 18 residues. The trim removed 4 bases at V and 7 bases at J, leaving 16 bases unmatched. Per germline, CDR1 MNHGY and CDR2 SVAAGI. In DNA, the CDR3 is TGTGCCAGCAGTTCTAGTGTTTTTCTAGCGGGGGCCGAGAATGAGCAGTTCTTC. This encodes CASSSSVFLAGAENEQFF.

This clonotype appeared a few times. The genes are TRBV7-2 and TRBJ2-3; perhaps TRBD2 as D (5 bases). This CDR3 is 17 amino acids long. V was clipped by 5 bases and J by 6 bases, with 24 bases between them. CDR1 and CDR2 (germline): SGHTA, FQGNSA. The CDR3 DNA follows: TGTGCCAGCAGCGGAGGAGGTATCTCTCCCCTTCTCGATACGCAGTATTTT. Its translation is CASSGGGISPLLDTQYF.

With regard to this clonotype: A much larger clone is a single base away; this may be a read error. This rearrangement joins TRBV7-2 to TRBJ1-3, with D possibly being TRBD1 (5 bases). Germline V CDR1 and CDR2: SGHTA, FQGNSA. V was trimmed by 7 bases and J by 3 bases, leaving 13 bases between them. This CDR3 is 14 amino acids long. CDR3 bases: TGTGCCAGCACGATAAGGGGAATTGGAAACACCATATATTTT. Its protein product is CASTIRGIGNTIYF.

The V call is TRBV6-6, the J call TRBJ2-7; unclear D gene. The CDR3 extends over 14 amino acids. V was trimmed by 6 bases and J by 4 bases, leaving 16 bases between them. Germline assignment: CDR1 MNHNY and CDR2 SVGAGI (reference sequence). CDR3 residues: CASSPTRVGYEQYF. CDR3 in DNA: TGTGCCAGCAGCCCCACAAGGGTCGGTTACGAGCAGTACTTC.

This clonotype occurred once. The rearrangement links TRBV29-1 to TRBJ2-3; TRBD2 matches at 13 bases. From germline, CDR1 is SQVTM and CDR2 ANQGSEA. CDR3 length: 14 amino acids. J was trimmed by 5 bases and V by 6 bases; bases with no gene match: 5. The DNA of the CDR3 is TGCAGCGTCACTAGCGGGGGGGCTGGAGATACGCAGTATTTT. As protein: CSVTSGGAGDTQYF.

This clonotype was seen a handful of times. This chain connects TRBV2 to TRBJ1-2; weak D call: TRBD1 (5 bases). Germline-derived CDR1 and CDR2 are SNHLY and FYNNEI. Trimming left V 5 bases short and J 4 bases short, with 17 bases between. The CDR3 has 15 residues. CDR3 DNA: TGTGCCAGCAGTTTAACCGATCGGGACCGCTATGGCTACACCTTC. Translating gives CASSLTDRDRYGYTF.

As for this clonotype: The germline gene is not matched at one end of the junction; a read error may be the cause. J is TRBJ2-3 and V is TRBV6-6; TRBD2 matches at 8 bases. The germline V gene has CDR1 MNHNY and CDR2 SVGAGI (reference sequence). The length of the CDR3 is 16 residues. The CDR3 nucleotides are TGTGCCAGCTGTTACTCGAAACTAGCGGTGACAGATACGCAGTATTTT. This gives the protein CASCYSKLAVTDTQYF.

Many counts were recorded for this clonotype. The J gene is TRBJ1-6, the V gene TRBV4-1; D gene unclear. The CDR3 has 18 amino acids. Germline V lookup: CDR1 MGHRA, CDR2 YSYEKL. Trimming took off 0 bases at V and 5 bases at J, with 17 bases between the two ends. The CDR3 nucleotides read TGCGCCAGCAGCCAAGAAGTCCCTTTTGTTCGGGATAATTCACCCCTCCACTTT. It translates to CASSQEVPFVRDNSPLHF.

This clonotype was counted between two and nine times. J is TRBJ2-3 and V is TRBV7-2; D not certain. V was clipped by 1 base and J by 1 base, with 6 bases between them. The CDR3 consists of 14 residues. Germline CDR1 reads SGHTA; CDR2 reads FQGNSA. The CDR3 loop reads CASSLEDRTDTQYF. CDR3 bases: TGTGCCAGCAGCTTAGAGGACCGCACAGATACGCAGTATTTT. Complete variable domain (other parts from reference TRBV7-2 and TRBJ2-3): GAGVSQSPSNKVTEKGKDVELRCDPISGHTALYWYRQSLGQGLEFLIYFQGNSAPDKSGLPSDRFSAERTGGSVSTLTIQRTQQEDSAVYLCASSLEDRTDTQYFGPGTRLTVL.

This clonotype occurred many times. The V and J genes are TRBV2 and TRBJ2-1; 15 nucleotides agree with TRBD2. J lost 8 bases, V lost 10 bases, and 9 bases had no gene match. The CDR3 has 15 residues. Germline V gene data show CDR1 as SNHLY and CDR2 as FYNNEI. Here the CDR3 reads CATKSGLAGGDEQFF. CDR3 sequence (DNA): TGTGCCACCAAATCGGGACTAGCGGGGGGTGATGAGCAGTTCTTC.

The chain recombines TRBV7-9 with TRBJ2-7; a weak D match, TRBD1 (6 bases). The CDR3 consists of 15 residues. In germline, CDR1 is SEHNR, CDR2 FQNEAQ (reference sequence). Between the trimmed V and J ends, which lost 9 bases and 5 bases, there was a span of 23 bases. The CDR3, as DNA: TGTGCCAGTTTCGATTACCCCACAGGGTTCCACGAGCAGTACTTC. Translation: CASFDYPTGFHEQYF. Complete variable domain (other parts from reference TRBV7-9 and TRBJ2-7): DTGVSQNPRHKITKRGQNVTFRCDPISEHNRLYWYRQTLGQGPEFLTYFQNEAQLEKSRLLSDRFSAERPKGSFSTLEIQRTEQGDSAMYLCASFDYPTGFHEQYFGPGTRLTVT.

The chain uses TRBV19 and TRBJ2-1; D unresolved. The CDR3 runs to 15 residues. Trimming shortened V by 2 bases and J by 2 bases, and 10 bases separated the two germline ends. In germline, CDR1 is LNHDA, CDR2 SQIVND (reference sequence). CDR3 amino acids: CASSITASTYNEQFF. CDR3 bases: TGTGCCAGTAGTATAACAGCCAGTACCTACAATGAGCAGTTCTTC.

V and J are TRBV2 and TRBJ1-5, with 8 bases aligning to TRBD1. Losses at the gene ends were 6 bases for V and 4 bases for J; bases not matched to a gene: 5. CDR1 and CDR2 from the germline V gene are SNHLY and FYNNEI. This CDR3 is 14 amino acids long. The CDR3 region has the DNA TGTGCCAGCAGCGACGGACAGGGAAATCAGCCCCAGCATTTT. Translating gives CASSDGQGNQPQHF.

The V call is TRBV15, the J call TRBJ1-5; D is unclear. V was clipped by 2 bases and J by 7 bases, with 9 bases between them. CDR1 and CDR2 (germline): LNHNV, YYDKDF (reference sequence). This CDR3 region has 13 residues. Here the CDR3 reads CATSRSLGQPQHF. CDR3 bases: TGTGCCACCAGCAGATCCCTGGGACAGCCCCAGCATTTT.

This clonotype was observed a handful of times. The rearrangement joins TRBV7-9 to TRBJ1-1; 7 nucleotides line up with TRBD1. Trimming at V came to 3 bases and at J to 6 bases, leaving 1 base not matched to a gene. Germline V CDR1 and CDR2: SEHNR, FQNEAQ (reference sequence). The CDR3 has 12 residues. This CDR3 reads CASSFTGAEAFF. Written as DNA, the CDR3 is TGTGCCAGCAGCTTTACAGGGGCTGAAGCTTTCTTT.

This clonotype has just a few counts. The rearrangement joins TRBV7-9 to TRBJ1-1; D is ambiguous. The V gene's germline CDR1 is SEHNR and CDR2 FQNEAQ (reference sequence). The CDR3 consists of 16 residues. Trimming left V 1 base short and J 0 bases short, with 12 bases between. The CDR3, as DNA: TGTGCCAGCAGCTTAGTGCCCTCGGGTATGAACACTGAAGCTTTCTTT. Its protein is CASSLVPSGMNTEAFF.

This clonotype was detected only a few times. The V gene is TRBV19, the J gene TRBJ2-7; 7 bases map to TRBD1. The germline V gene has CDR1 LNHDA and CDR2 SQIVND (reference sequence). The V segment lost 6 bases and the J segment 1 base; nucleotides outside the gene matches: 3. The CDR3 runs 13 residues. In nucleotides, the CDR3 is TGTGCCAGTAGCTTCAGGGGGTCCTACGAGCAGTACTTC. It yields the protein CASSFRGSYEQYF. Based on the CDR3 plus reference TRBV19 and TRBJ2-7, the full variable domain is DGGITQSPKYLFRKEGQNVTLSCEQNLNHDAMYWYRQDPGQGLRLIYYSQIVNDFQKGDIAEGYSVSREKKESFPLTVTSAQKNPTAFYLCASSFRGSYEQYFGPGTRLTVT.

In its sample, this clonotype was seen many times. The gene calls are TRBV6-5 and TRBJ1-6; D perhaps matches TRBD1 (5 bases). Trimming took off 4 bases at V and 7 bases at J, with 11 bases between the two ends. CDR3 length: 14 residues. The germline gives CDR1 MNHEY, CDR2 SVGAGI. In DNA form, the CDR3 reads TGTGCCAGCAGTTCCCCCCCAGGGAATTCACCCCTCCACTTT. It is translated as CASSSPPGNSPLHF.

A few counts support this clonotype. The chain uses TRBV28 and TRBJ1-2, with D possibly matching TRBD1 (6 bases). Germline values: CDR1 MDHEN, CDR2 SYDVKM. This CDR3 contains 14 residues. The V end lost 6 bases, the J end lost 3 bases, and 14 bases lay between the germline ends. In nucleotides, the CDR3 is TGTGCCAGCAGATATACAGGGTACGACTATGGCTACACCTTC. This codes for CASRYTGYDYGYTF.

This chain connects TRBV2 to TRBJ2-1; 12 bases align to TRBD2. Germline V CDR1 and CDR2: SNHLY, FYNNEI. This CDR3 comprises 17 residues. V shed 5 bases, J shed 0 bases, and the junction held 5 bases outside the gene matches. The CDR3 DNA sequence: TGTGCCAGCAGTAATGGACTAGCGGGAAGCTCCTACAATGAGCAGTTCTTC. Residues: CASSNGLAGSSYNEQFF.

Only one count was recorded for this clonotype. The rearrangement uses TRBV20-1 and TRBJ2-3, with no clear D. V was shortened by 1 base and J by 2 bases, with 19 bases between the two germline ends. Germline V gene lookup returns CDR1 DFQATT and CDR2 SNEGSKA (reference sequence). The CDR3 loop spans 17 amino acids. This CDR3 reads CSARVRKSVRYTDTQYF. The CDR3 region has the DNA TGCAGTGCTAGAGTCAGGAAGTCGGTCCGTTACACAGATACGCAGTATTTT.

V is TRBV7-8 and J is TRBJ2-1; 12 nucleotides agree with TRBD2. The CDR3 runs to 20 residues. Germline-derived CDR1 and CDR2 are SGHVS and FQNEAQ. V lost 3 bases and J lost 5; bases outside the gene matches: 17. CDR3 protein: CASSLPPGTSGHLRNNEQFF. In DNA form, the CDR3 reads TGTGCCAGCAGCTTGCCCCCCGGGACTAGCGGGCACCTGCGGAACAATGAGCAGTTCTTC.

The gene calls are TRBV6-6 and TRBJ2-1; 7 bases map to TRBD1. The CDR3 length is 14 residues. J lost 8 bases, V lost 5 bases, and 9 bases had no gene match. Germline CDR1 reads MNHNY; CDR2 reads SVGAGI (reference sequence). Here the CDR3 DNA reads TGTGCCAGCAGTCGACAGGGAATTATCGATGAGCAGTTCTTC. It codes for CASSRQGIIDEQFF.

Only a few counts were recorded for this clonotype. J is TRBJ2-5 and V is TRBV27; no clear D. The CDR3 runs 17 residues. Per the germline V gene, CDR1 is MNHEY and CDR2 is SMNVEV (reference sequence). Trimming removed 5 bases from V and 0 bases from J, with 19 bases in between. The CDR3 DNA follows: TGTGCCAGCAGTGGTACCGTAGAATCAGAGTACCAAGAGACCCAGTACTTC. Its translation: CASSGTVESEYQETQYF.

Many counts were recorded for this clonotype. This chain connects TRBV7-9 to TRBJ2-3; 10 bases fit TRBD1. V was pared by 2 bases and J by 3 bases, with 5 bases of the junction left unmatched. Germline CDR1 is SEHNR and CDR2 is FQNEAQ (reference sequence). There are 16 residues in the CDR3. The DNA of the CDR3 is TGTGCCAGCAGCTTATTAGCGGGACAGGGGACAGATACGCAGTATTTT. The encoded protein is CASSLLAGQGTDTQYF. Looking up the rest from reference TRBV7-9 and TRBJ2-3 gives the full variable domain: DTGVSQNPRHKITKRGQNVTFRCDPISEHNRLYWYRQTLGQGPEFLTYFQNEAQLEKSRLLSDRFSAERPKGSFSTLEIQRTEQGDSAMYLCASSLLAGQGTDTQYFGPGTRLTVL.

This clonotype was seen just once. The V call is TRBV19, the J call TRBJ2-1; D possibly corresponds to TRBD1 (6 bases). Germline V gene data show CDR1 as LNHDA and CDR2 as SQIVND (reference sequence). CDR3 size: 14 residues. Trimming removed 5 bases at V and 1 base at J, with 9 bases between. The CDR3, as DNA: TGTGCCAGTAGTCAGGGGCGGTCCTACAATGAGCAGTTCTTC. Translation gives CASSQGRSYNEQFF.